This T cell receptor (beta chain) was captured by sequencing in a study of blood T cell repertoires in COVID-19. Across the study: Sites in the United States, Italy and Spain provided acute and convalescent COVID-19 samples. T cells, B-cell-depleted T cells, or PBMCs supplied cDNA or gDNA.

Per the authors' pipeline: From reference gene primer amplification, estimates of nucleated cell counts were derived. This table comes from immunoSEQ multiplex PCR, and its TCRdb copy is limited to in-frame clones, with some not included. The V and J calls and clone size were taken over from that table, and D and trimming were inferred from the DNA. The sample lists 69,000 or so clones, almost 90% occurring once. V gave up 1 base and J gave up 3 bases; unmatched junction bases: 6. CDR3 length: 16 residues. The sequenced sample was peripheral blood. V gene TRBV23-1 combines with J gene TRBJ1-5, with 7 bases identical to TRBD1. TRBV23-1 is an open reading frame whose function is uncertain. The origin of this receptor is a man aged 45-60 years with acute or convalescent COVID-19. In DNA form, the CDR3 reads TGCGCCAGCAGTCAATGTCGACAGGGCGACAATCAGCCCCAGCATTTT. It codes for CASSQCRQGDNQPQHF.